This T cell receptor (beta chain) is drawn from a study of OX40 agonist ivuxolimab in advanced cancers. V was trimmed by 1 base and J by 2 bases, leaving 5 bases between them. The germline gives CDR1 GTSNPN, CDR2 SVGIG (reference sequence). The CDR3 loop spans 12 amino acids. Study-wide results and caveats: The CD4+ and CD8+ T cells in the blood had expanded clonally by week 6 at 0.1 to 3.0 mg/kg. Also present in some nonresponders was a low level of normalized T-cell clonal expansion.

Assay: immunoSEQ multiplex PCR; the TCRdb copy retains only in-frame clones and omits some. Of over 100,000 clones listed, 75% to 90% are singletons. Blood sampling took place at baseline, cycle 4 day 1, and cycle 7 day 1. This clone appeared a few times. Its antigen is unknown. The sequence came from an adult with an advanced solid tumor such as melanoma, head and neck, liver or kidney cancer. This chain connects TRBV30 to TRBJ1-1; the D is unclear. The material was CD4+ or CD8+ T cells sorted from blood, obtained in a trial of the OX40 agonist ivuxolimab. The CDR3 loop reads CAWSGTNTEAFF. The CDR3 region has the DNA TGTGCCTGGAGTGGAACAAACACTGAAGCTTTCTTT.